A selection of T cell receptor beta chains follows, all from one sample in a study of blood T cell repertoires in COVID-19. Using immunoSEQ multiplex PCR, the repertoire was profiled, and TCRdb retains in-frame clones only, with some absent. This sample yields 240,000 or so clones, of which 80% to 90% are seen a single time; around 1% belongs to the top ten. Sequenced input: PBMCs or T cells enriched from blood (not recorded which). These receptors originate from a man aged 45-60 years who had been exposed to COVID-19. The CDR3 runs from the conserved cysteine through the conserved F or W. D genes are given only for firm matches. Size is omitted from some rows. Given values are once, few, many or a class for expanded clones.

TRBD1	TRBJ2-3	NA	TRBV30	CAWRAPGQGTDTQYF	TGTGCCTGGAGGGCCCCGGGACAGGGAACAGATACGCAGTATTTT
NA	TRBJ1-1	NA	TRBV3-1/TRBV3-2	CASSQDGGGGANTEAFF	TGTGCCAGCAGCCAAGATGGGGGGGGCGGCGCGAACACTGAAGCTTTCTTT
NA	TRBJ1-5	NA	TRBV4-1	CASSQFGSSNQPQHF	TGCGCCAGCAGCCAATTCGGGTCTTCCAATCAGCCCCAGCATTTT
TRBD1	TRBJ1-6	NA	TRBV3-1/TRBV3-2	CASSPHRDSRYNSPLHF	TGTGCCAGCAGCCCTCACCGGGACAGTCGGTATAATTCACCCCTCCACTTT
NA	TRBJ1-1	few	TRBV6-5	CASSYSRGSTEAFF	TGTGCCAGCAGTTACTCGAGAGGCAGCACTGAAGCTTTCTTT
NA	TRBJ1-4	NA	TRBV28	CASSLGGSNEKLFF	TGTGCCAGCAGTTTAGGGGGGAGTAATGAAAAACTGTTTTTT
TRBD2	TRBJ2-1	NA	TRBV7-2	CASSLSVGLAGNEQFF	TGTGCCAGCAGCTTAAGTGTCGGACTAGCGGGAAATGAGCAGTTCTTC
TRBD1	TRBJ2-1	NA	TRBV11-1	CASSPGTGAYNEQFF	TGTGCCAGCAGCCCCGGGACAGGGGCCTACAATGAGCAGTTCTTC
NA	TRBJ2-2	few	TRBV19	CASIRTDGTGELFF	TGTGCCAGTATAAGGACAGACGGCACCGGGGAGCTGTTTTTT
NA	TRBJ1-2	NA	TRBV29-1	CSVERPAVTGGYTF	TGCAGCGTTGAAAGGCCGGCTGTCACGGGTGGCTACACCTTC
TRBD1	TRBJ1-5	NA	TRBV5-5	CASSPRRDRQSNQPQHF	TGTGCCAGCAGCCCGCGGCGGGACAGGCAAAGCAATCAGCCCCAGCATTTT
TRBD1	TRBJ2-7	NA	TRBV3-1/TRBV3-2	CASSPRDRVYEQYF	TGTGCCAGCAGCCCTCGGGACAGGGTATACGAGCAGTACTTC
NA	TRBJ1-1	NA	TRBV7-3	CASSLGGRYTEAFF	TGTGCCAGCAGCTTAGGGGGCAGGTACACTGAAGCTTTCTTT
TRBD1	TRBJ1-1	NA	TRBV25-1	CASRGQGGTEAFF	TGTGCCAGCAGGGGACAGGGGGGTACTGAAGCTTTCTTT
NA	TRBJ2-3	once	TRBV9	CASSFGTGGGSQYF	TGTGCCAGCAGCTTTGGGACGGGGGGCGGGTCGCAGTATTTT
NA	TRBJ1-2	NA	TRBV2	CASSEGPSYYGYTF	TGTGCCAGCAGTGAGGGCCCAAGCTACTATGGCTACACCTTC
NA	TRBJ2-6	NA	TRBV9	CASTRQISGANVLTF	TGTGCCAGCACCCGACAAATCTCTGGGGCCAACGTCCTGACTTTC
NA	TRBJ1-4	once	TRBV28	CASSNQGTNEKLFF	TGTGCCAGCAGTAATCAGGGAACTAATGAAAAACTGTTTTTT
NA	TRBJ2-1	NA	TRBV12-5	CASGLSGYNEQFF	TGTGCTAGTGGTTTGTCGGGTTACAATGAGCAGTTCTTC
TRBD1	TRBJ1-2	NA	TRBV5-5	CASRLPGQGINYGYTF	TGTGCCAGCAGGTTACCGGGACAGGGGATTAACTATGGCTACACCTTC
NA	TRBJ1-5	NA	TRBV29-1	CSVGAGGNQPQHF	TGCAGCGTTGGGGCAGGTGGTAATCAGCCCCAGCATTTT
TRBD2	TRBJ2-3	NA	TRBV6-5	CASSYKRGGGDTQYF	TGTGCCAGCAGTTACAAGCGGGGGGGCGGTGATACGCAGTATTTT
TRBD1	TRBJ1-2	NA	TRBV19	CASGSAGTGFYGYTF	TGTGCCAGTGGCTCTGCCGGGACAGGGTTTTATGGCTACACCTTC
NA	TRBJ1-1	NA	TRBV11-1	CASSDLTGVEGAFF	TGTGCCAGCAGCGATCTGACTGGGGTCGAGGGTGCTTTCTTT
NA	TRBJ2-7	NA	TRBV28	CASSLPRTSTYEQYF	TGTGCCAGCAGTTTACCCCGGACATCCACCTACGAGCAGTACTTC
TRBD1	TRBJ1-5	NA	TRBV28	CASSIRTGGVQPQHF	TGTGCCAGCAGTATAAGGACAGGGGGTGTTCAGCCCCAGCATTTT